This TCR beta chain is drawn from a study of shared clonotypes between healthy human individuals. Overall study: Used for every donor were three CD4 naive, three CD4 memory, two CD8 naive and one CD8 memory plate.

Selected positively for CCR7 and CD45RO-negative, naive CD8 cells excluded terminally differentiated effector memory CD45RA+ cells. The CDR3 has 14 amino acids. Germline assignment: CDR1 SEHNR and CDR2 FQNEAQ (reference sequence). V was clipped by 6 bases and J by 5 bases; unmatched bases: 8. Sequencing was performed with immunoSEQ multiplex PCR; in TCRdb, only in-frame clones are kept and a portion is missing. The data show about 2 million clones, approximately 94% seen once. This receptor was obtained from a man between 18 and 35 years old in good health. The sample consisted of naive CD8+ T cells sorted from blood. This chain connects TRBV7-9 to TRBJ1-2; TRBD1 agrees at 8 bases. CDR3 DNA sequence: TGTGCCAGCAGGGAATCGGACAGGGAATATGGCTACACCTTC. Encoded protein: CASRESDREYGYTF.